This paragraph covers one TCR beta chain sequence. What antigen it recognizes has not been identified. Per-base quality was not reported, and no clone a single base away is much larger than it. The data were taken from a study of blood T cell repertoires in COVID-19 (dated by TCRdb to between 2020 and 2021). General notes on the study: Samples covering the acute and convalescent phases of COVID-19 were provided by collaborators in the United States, Italy and Spain. The material from the prospective study consisted of cDNA or gDNA derived from T cells, B-cell-depleted T cells, or PBMCs. Subjects who had been exposed to COVID-19, were actively infected with it, or had recovered from it provided the deeply sampled blood TCRbeta repertoires that made up the dataset. The repertoires were released in a freely available public database intended as a resource for research on the immune response to SARS-CoV-2. Samples came from the ongoing ImmuneRACE study (first 160 participants) plus 1,254 subjects from 6 global collaborators. Nearly every sample came with metadata listing a de-identified subject ID, COVID-19 status, age in years and sex. HLA class I and class II types, where available, came from metadata supplied by the sample provider rather than from assay-based typing.

Each collaborating institution followed its own protocols to collect whole blood in K2EDTA tubes. For TCRbeta analysis, collaborators shipped samples as frozen whole blood, isolated PBMCs, or DNA extracted from either of those sample types. From V the trimming removes 6 bases and from J it removes 8 bases, while the gene matches leave 19 bases of the junction unaccounted for. Spanning cysteine to phenylalanine, the CDR3 consists of 17 amino acids. The entry retains the CDR3 DNA only, 51 bases that are in frame from base 1. Reading the germline V gene (reference sequence) gives CDR1 LGHDT and CDR2 YNNKEL. TCRbeta CDR3 regions were amplified from genomic DNA by means of the immunoSEQ Assay, a bias-controlled multiplex PCR. The published analysis was carried out like this. The number of nucleated cells in each sample was estimated by amplification of reference gene primers within the assay. Sequence reads were collapsed and filtered to measure the absolute abundance of every unique TCRbeta CDR3 rearrangement. For each sample, productive Simpson clonality was calculated as the square root of Simpson's diversity index over productive rearrangements. The clones in this table, taken by TCRdb from immuneACCESS, are in-frame only. Not every clone is retained; where verified, under half of the shortfall comes from an unresolved V gene, and the cause of the rest is unknown. V, J and clone size are taken as reported in that table, and D and trimming were inferred from the DNA itself. The sample table records around 94,000 clones; around nine tenths of these occur just once. The ten biggest clones cover around 3% of the sample.

What the study reported, not specific to this receptor: How much clinical and demographic metadata was included differed by source and by participant, and the metadata was provided uncurated.

The TCR originated in a man in his fifties with active or convalescent COVID-19. The rearranged chain carries TRBV3-1 (or the pseudogene TRBV3-2) and TRBJ2-1; 7 bases in the middle match TRBD2. The sequencing input was peripheral blood. The CDR3 protein: CASRPAPRLAESDEQFF. The DNA is as follows: TGTGCCAGCAGGCCCGCCCCCCGACTAGCCGAGTCGGATGAGCAGTTCTTC.